A selection of T cell receptor beta chains follows, all from one sample in a study of metastatic and nonmetastatic thyroid tumors. TCRdb re-called clones via MiXCR from the PCR reads. The table lists approximately 30,000 clones, 16% of them singletons, with 3.4% in the top ten. Sequences were obtained from blood. These receptors all come from a female donor with papillary thyroid cancer or a benign thyroid nodule (not recorded which). Some clones in this sample may be carry-over from other donors' samples. Both conserved end residues are part of each CDR3. The order of the fields is V gene, J gene, clone size, D gene, CDR3 protein, CDR3 DNA. The D gene is left open where the match is weak. The listing skips clone size in some rows; elsewhere it reads once, few, many or a size class.

>TRBV5-1|TRBJ1-2|many|-
CASRQDRDYGYTF
TGCGCCAGCAGACAGGACCGAGACTATGGCTACACCTTC
>TRBV28|TRBJ1-1|-|TRBD1
CASSLRTGWGMGAFF
TGTGCCAGCAGTTTGAGGACAGGGTGGGGAATGGGCGCTTTCTTT
>TRBV5-6|TRBJ1-2|many|-
CASSWGTANYGYTF
TGTGCCAGCAGCTGGGGGACGGCCAACTATGGCTACACCTTC
>TRBV7-9|TRBJ1-1|many|-
CASSLGVMNTEAFF
TGTGCCAGCAGCTTGGGGGTTATGAACACTGAAGCTTTCTTT
>TRBV27|TRBJ2-1|-|TRBD2
CASNPSGTSMSGEQFF
TGTGCCAGCAATCCCTCCGGGACTAGCATGAGTGGTGAGCAGTTCTTC
>TRBV30|TRBJ1-1|many|-
CAWRGGRRTEAFF
TGTGCCTGGAGGGGGGGGCGTCGGACTGAAGCTTTCTTT
>TRBV28|TRBJ2-1|many|-
CASSPTPGTYNEQFF
TGTGCCAGCAGCCCCACCCCTGGGACCTACAATGAGCAGTTCTTC
>TRBV7-8|TRBJ1-5|-|-
CASRPLGHGGAQPQHF
TGTGCCAGCAGGCCCCTGGGGCATGGGGGCGCTCAGCCACAGCATTTT
>TRBV6-2/TRBV6-3|TRBJ2-1|many|-
CASSYGSGRNEQFF
TGTGCCAGCAGTTATGGGTCAGGGCGGAATGAGCAGTTCTTC
>TRBV4-1|TRBJ1-5|-|-
CASSQDYGSSNQPQHF
TGCGCCAGCAGCCAAGATTACGGTTCGAGCAATCAGCCCCAGCATTTT
>TRBV6-1|TRBJ2-1|-|TRBD1
CASSEVTGGDEQFF
TGTGCCAGCAGTGAAGTGACAGGGGGGGATGAGCAGTTCTTC
>TRBV5-1|TRBJ1-2|once|-
CASRGSNYGYTF
TGCGCCAGCCGGGGTTCGAACTATGGCTACACCTTC
>TRBV29-1|TRBJ1-1|many|-
CSVVNREPNTEAFF
TGCAGCGTTGTAAACAGGGAGCCGAACACTGAAGCTTTCTTT
>TRBV6-1|TRBJ2-2|many|-
CASTRGEAGELFF
TGTGCCAGCACGCGGGGCGAAGCCGGGGAGCTGTTTTTT
>TRBV27|TRBJ2-1|few|TRBD2
CASSSGGILYNEQFF
TGTGCCAGCAGTTCGGGGGGTATTCTCTACAATGAGCAGTTCTTC
>TRBV28|TRBJ2-7|medium-sized|TRBD2
CASKITGTSGRTGEQYF
TGTGCCAGTAAGATAACCGGGACTAGCGGGAGGACGGGTGAGCAGTACTTC